This T cell receptor beta chain was sequenced for a study of blood T cells in healthy people across ages. With a J-beta primer mix and a sample-barcoded 5' primer, a second PCR ran roughly 6 to 11 cycles. A template-switch adaptor with 12 random nucleotides tagged each cDNA molecule. TCRdb recomputed calls from the 5' RACE reads with MiXCR, one row per CDR3 protein. This table holds 1.5 million to 2 million distinct CDR3 sequences, roughly 50% found once. Turning to this clonotype: Its specificity is unknown.

Trimming removed 4 bases at V and 4 bases at J, with 13 bases between. This CDR3 spans 14 amino acids. Per the germline V gene, CDR1 is SGDLS and CDR2 is YYNGEE. Study-wide results and limits: Samples with more naive T cells showed higher observed beta diversity. Researchers judged that diversity estimates from one million T cells fell short of true values.

Isolating PBMCs gave at least 6.5 million of these cells per sample. The rearrangement joins TRBV9 to TRBJ2-3; tentatively, D is TRBD1 (5 bases). The receptor was isolated from a woman in her forties in good health. The material sequenced was blood. In nucleotides, the CDR3 is TGTGCCAGCAGCCCGCCGACAGCCTCAGATACGCAGTATTTT. Translation gives CASSPPTASDTQYF. Drawing the rest from reference TRBV9 and TRBJ2-3, the complete variable domain is DSGVTQTPKHLITATGQRVTLRCSPRSGDLSVYWYQQSLDQGLQFLIQYYNGEERAKGNILERFSAQQFPDLHSELNLSSLELGDSALYFCASSPPTASDTQYFGPGTRLTVL.